A selection of T cell receptor beta chains follows, all from one sample in a study of shared T cell receptors in the human thymus. Method: immunoSEQ multiplex PCR; TCRdb's copy keeps in-frame clones and lacks some. The data hold about 380,000 clones, with approximately 95% observed a single time. Sequencing input: thymocytes. The receptors shown here come from a human donor. Both conserved end residues are part of each CDR3. The order of the fields is V gene, clone size, J gene, D gene, CDR3 protein, CDR3 DNA. D genes are given only for firm matches. Clone size is shown for a subset of rows, as once, few, many or a class of expanded clone.

V: TRBV19
size: NA
J: TRBJ2-3
D: TRBD2
CDR3: CASKRAPGLAGRTDTQYF
DNA: TGTGCCAGTAAGAGGGCCCCAGGGTTAGCGGGACGCACAGATACGCAGTATTTT

V: TRBV19
size: NA
J: TRBJ1-5
D: NA
CDR3: CASSIPGPIDRLNQPQHF
DNA: TGTGCCAGTAGTATTCCGGGTCCTATCGACAGACTTAATCAGCCCCAGCATTTT

V: TRBV28
size: NA
J: TRBJ2-7
D: NA
CDR3: CASSNPDRVESYEQYF
DNA: TGTGCCAGCAGTAACCCGGACAGAGTAGAGTCCTACGAGCAGTACTTC

V: TRBV25-1
size: NA
J: TRBJ1-5
D: TRBD1
CDR3: CASSEGRGLGQPQHF
DNA: TGTGCCAGCAGTGAGGGCAGGGGGCTTGGTCAGCCCCAGCATTTT

V: TRBV7-2
size: NA
J: TRBJ1-3
D: NA
CDR3: CASSAFGNTIYF
DNA: TGTGCCAGCAGCGCATTTGGAAACACCATATATTTT

V: TRBV5-6
size: NA
J: TRBJ2-7
D: NA
CDR3: CASSDWYEQYF
DNA: TGTGCCAGCAGCGACTGGTACGAGCAGTACTTC

V: TRBV27
size: NA
J: TRBJ2-3
D: TRBD2
CDR3: CASNNDGEGRGTQYF
DNA: TGTGCCAGCAACAACGATGGGGAGGGCCGGGGTACGCAGTATTTT

V: TRBV28
size: NA
J: TRBJ2-7
D: NA
CDR3: CASSRDEPYEQYF
DNA: TGTGCCAGCAGTCGGGACGAACCCTACGAGCAGTACTTC

V: TRBV19
size: once
J: TRBJ2-5
D: TRBD2
CDR3: CASSIKRGPTNQETQYF
DNA: TGTGCCAGTAGCATAAAGCGGGGACCGACAAACCAAGAGACCCAGTACTTC

V: TRBV4-2
size: NA
J: TRBJ2-5
D: TRBD2
CDR3: CASSQQTSGVGETQYF
DNA: TGTGCCAGCAGCCAACAGACTAGCGGGGTGGGGGAGACCCAGTACTTC

V: TRBV10-3
size: once
J: TRBJ2-3
D: TRBD2
CDR3: CAISGTTGTSGRTRADTQYF
DNA: TGTGCCATCAGCGGGACCACAGGGACTAGCGGGAGGACGAGGGCAGATACGCAGTATTTT

V: TRBV7-3
size: NA
J: TRBJ2-1
D: TRBD2
CDR3: CASSCPLAGTSDDNEQFF
DNA: TGTGCCAGCAGCTGTCCCCTAGCCGGGACTAGCGACGACAATGAGCAGTTCTTC

V: TRBV19
size: NA
J: TRBJ2-1
D: NA
CDR3: CASSIVPGSYNEQFF
DNA: TGTGCCAGTAGTATAGTCCCTGGCTCCTACAATGAGCAGTTCTTC

V: TRBV5-6
size: NA
J: TRBJ1-2
D: NA
CDR3: CASSLRPLNYGYTF
DNA: TGTGCCAGCAGCTTGCGCCCGCTAAACTATGGCTACACCTTC

V: TRBV5-5
size: NA
J: TRBJ1-1
D: TRBD1
CDR3: CASSRPTGGGTEAFF
DNA: TGTGCCAGCAGTCGCCCCACAGGGGGCGGCACTGAAGCTTTCTTT

V: TRBV6-5
size: NA
J: TRBJ1-1
D: NA
CDR3: CASSYIRGENTEAFF
DNA: TGTGCCAGCAGTTACATCCGGGGCGAGAACACTGAAGCTTTCTTT

V: TRBV19
size: NA
J: TRBJ2-1
D: TRBD2
CDR3: CASSIGLANTYNEQFF
DNA: TGTGCCAGTAGTATCGGACTAGCGAATACCTACAATGAGCAGTTCTTC

V: TRBV5-1
size: once
J: TRBJ2-1
D: TRBD2
CDR3: CASSQLAGVTDEQFF
DNA: TGCGCCAGCAGCCAACTAGCGGGCGTTACGGATGAGCAGTTCTTC

V: TRBV27
size: NA
J: TRBJ1-2
D: NA
CDR3: CASSLTGWDGYTF
DNA: TGTGCCAGCAGTCTAACAGGGTGGGATGGCTACACCTTC

V: TRBV5-8
size: NA
J: TRBJ2-7
D: TRBD1
CDR3: CASSLRDRGAGGCF
DNA: TGTGCCAGCAGCTTGCGGGACAGGGGGGCAGGAGGGTGCTTC

V: TRBV7-9
size: NA
J: TRBJ1-5
D: NA
CDR3: CASSLGQGNQPQHF
DNA: TGTGCCAGCAGCTTAGGACAGGGCAATCAGCCCCAGCATTTT

V: TRBV5-1
size: NA
J: TRBJ1-2
D: TRBD1
CDR3: CASSFRQGTNYGYTF
DNA: TGCGCCAGCAGCTTCCGACAGGGAACTAACTATGGCTACACCTTC

V: TRBV5-1
size: NA
J: TRBJ2-2
D: NA
CDR3: CASSSAEGTGAANTSGDRELFF
DNA: TGCGCCAGCAGTTCCGCCGAGGGGACGGGGGCCGCCAACACCTCGGGGGATCGGGAGCTGTTTTTT

V: TRBV18
size: NA
J: TRBJ1-3
D: TRBD1
CDR3: CASSPQPGGRYSGNTIYF
DNA: TGTGCCAGCTCACCACAACCAGGGGGCCGTTACTCTGGAAACACCATATATTTT

V: TRBV27
size: NA
J: TRBJ2-2
D: NA
CDR3: CASRGTASPGELFF
DNA: TGTGCCAGCAGGGGGACTGCCTCACCCGGGGAGCTGTTTTTT

V: TRBV15
size: NA
J: TRBJ2-7
D: TRBD2
CDR3: CATSIFPGLASEQYF
DNA: TGTGCCACCAGCATTTTCCCGGGACTAGCCTCCGAGCAGTACTTC

V: TRBV13
size: NA
J: TRBJ2-3
D: TRBD2
CDR3: CASRLAGDGTSTDTQYF
DNA: TGTGCCAGCAGGTTGGCGGGAGACGGGACTAGCACAGATACGCAGTATTTT

V: TRBV28
size: NA
J: TRBJ2-5
D: NA
CDR3: CASRHDVGRDRRIQYF
DNA: TGTGCCAGCAGGCATGACGTTGGTCGGGATCGGAGGATCCAGTACTTC

V: TRBV11-2
size: NA
J: TRBJ2-7
D: TRBD1
CDR3: CASSFLTGGYREQYF
DNA: TGTGCCAGCAGCTTTTTGACAGGGGGCTATCGAGAGCAGTACTTC

V: TRBV5-8
size: once
J: TRBJ2-7
D: NA
CDR3: CASSLYERPYEQYF
DNA: TGTGCCAGCAGCCTTTACGAACGTCCCTACGAGCAGTACTTC

V: TRBV28
size: NA
J: TRBJ2-7
D: TRBD2
CDR3: CASSLVGTMGSEQYF
DNA: TGTGCCAGCAGTTTAGTGGGGACTATGGGATCCGAGCAGTACTTC

V: TRBV7-6
size: NA
J: TRBJ2-7
D: NA
CDR3: CASSIAPLPQYEQYF
DNA: TGTGCCAGCAGCATCGCCCCTCTCCCCCAGTACGAGCAGTACTTC

V: TRBV5-1
size: NA
J: TRBJ2-1
D: TRBD2
CDR3: CASSGLLAGASGEQFF
DNA: TGCGCCAGCAGCGGATTACTAGCGGGAGCTTCTGGTGAGCAGTTCTTC

V: TRBV5-1
size: NA
J: TRBJ1-5
D: NA
CDR3: CASSLEPNDGGGNQPQHF
DNA: TGCGCCAGCAGCTTGGAACCGAACGACGGAGGGGGCAATCAGCCCCAGCATTTT

V: TRBV11-2
size: NA
J: TRBJ2-3
D: TRBD1
CDR3: CASRYRQGGQDTQYF
DNA: TGTGCCAGCAGATATAGACAGGGGGGTCAAGATACGCAGTATTTT

V: TRBV7-9
size: once
J: TRBJ2-7
D: TRBD1
CDR3: CASSPGDRGFSYEQYF
DNA: TGTGCCAGCAGCCCTGGGGACAGGGGATTCTCCTACGAGCAGTACTTC

V: TRBV28
size: few
J: TRBJ2-2
D: NA
CDR3: CASSLRCQGPTGELFF
DNA: TGTGCCAGCAGTTTGAGGTGTCAGGGGCCCACCGGGGAGCTGTTTTTT

V: TRBV27
size: NA
J: TRBJ1-6
D: NA
CDR3: CASGVKHRGRFNSPLHF
DNA: TGTGCCAGCGGGGTGAAACATCGTGGGCGTTTTAATTCACCCCTCCACTTT

V: TRBV7-9
size: NA
J: TRBJ2-1
D: TRBD1
CDR3: CASSPGTGSREAGNEQFF
DNA: TGTGCCAGCAGCCCCGGGACAGGGTCCCGGGAGGCGGGTAATGAGCAGTTCTTC

V: TRBV7-2
size: NA
J: TRBJ2-5
D: TRBD2
CDR3: CASSLGGSGRACSETQYF
DNA: TGTGCCAGCAGCTTAGGCGGTAGCGGGAGGGCCTGTTCAGAGACCCAGTACTTC

V: TRBV18
size: once
J: TRBJ2-7
D: TRBD1
CDR3: CASSPQSGRGQSPYEQYF
DNA: TGTGCCAGCTCACCACAATCTGGCCGGGGACAGTCGCCCTACGAGCAGTACTTC

V: TRBV7-2
size: NA
J: TRBJ1-3
D: NA
CDR3: CASSFPIGSGNTIYF
DNA: TGTGCCAGCAGCTTCCCCATAGGCTCTGGAAACACCATATATTTT

V: TRBV10-2
size: NA
J: TRBJ2-7
D: NA
CDR3: CASSHPGATNSYEQYF
DNA: TGCGCCAGCAGCCACCCAGGGGCGACGAACTCCTACGAGCAGTACTTC

V: TRBV7-2
size: NA
J: TRBJ2-4
D: TRBD1
CDR3: CASSSAGTGDMITKNIQYF
DNA: TGTGCCAGCAGCTCTGCAGGGACAGGGGATATGATTACCAAAAACATTCAGTACTTC

V: TRBV21-1
size: NA
J: TRBJ2-5
D: NA
CDR3: CASSPQPQRLAMYQETQYF
DNA: TGTGCCAGCAGCCCCCAGCCCCAGCGACTAGCAATGTACCAAGAGACCCAGTACTTC

V: TRBV28
size: NA
J: TRBJ2-1
D: TRBD2
CDR3: CASSFERENNEQFF
DNA: TGTGCCAGCAGTTTCGAGCGGGAGAACAATGAGCAGTTCTTC

V: TRBV28
size: NA
J: TRBJ2-1
D: TRBD2
CDR3: CASSTQRDSLGEQFF
DNA: TGTGCCAGCAGTACGCAGCGGGACTCCCTAGGAGAGCAGTTCTTC

V: TRBV7-2
size: NA
J: TRBJ2-7
D: NA
CDR3: CASSPPPVKGEQYF
DNA: TGTGCCAGCAGCCCTCCCCCCGTGAAGGGCGAGCAGTACTTC

V: TRBV9
size: NA
J: TRBJ2-1
D: NA
CDR3: CASSAHLPGESSINEQFF
DNA: TGTGCCAGCAGCGCCCACTTACCGGGAGAATCGTCTATCAATGAGCAGTTCTTC

V: TRBV5-4
size: NA
J: TRBJ1-1
D: NA
CDR3: CASSLVRGKGTEAFF
DNA: TGTGCCAGCAGCTTGGTCAGGGGTAAGGGTACTGAAGCTTTCTTT

V: TRBV11-3
size: NA
J: TRBJ2-3
D: NA
CDR3: CASSPAGSSTDTQYF
DNA: TGTGCCAGCAGCCCCGCAGGGAGCAGCACAGATACGCAGTATTTT

V: TRBV5-1
size: NA
J: TRBJ2-1
D: NA
CDR3: CASSPMDRNNEQFF
DNA: TGCGCCAGCAGCCCAATGGACCGAAACAATGAGCAGTTCTTC

V: TRBV6-5
size: once
J: TRBJ1-1
D: NA
CDR3: CASSGPLLNTEAFF
DNA: TGTGCCAGCAGTGGACCTCTTCTGAACACTGAAGCTTTCTTT

V: TRBV10-3
size: NA
J: TRBJ2-7
D: NA
CDR3: CATRGQGVNEQYF
DNA: TGTGCCACCCGGGGCCAGGGTGTCAACGAGCAGTACTTC

V: TRBV28
size: NA
J: TRBJ2-7
D: NA
CDR3: CASSPQGVAVEQYF
DNA: TGTGCCAGCAGTCCCCAAGGGGTGGCGGTCGAGCAGTACTTC

V: TRBV7-9
size: NA
J: TRBJ2-7
D: NA
CDR3: CASSLVQGGTSSYEQYF
DNA: TGTGCCAGCAGCTTAGTTCAAGGAGGGACGAGCTCCTACGAGCAGTACTTC

V: TRBV27
size: NA
J: TRBJ2-3
D: NA
CDR3: CASSLLRGQDTQYF
DNA: TGTGCCAGCAGTTTATTGCGGGGGCAAGATACGCAGTATTTT

V: TRBV11-2
size: once
J: TRBJ2-4
D: NA
CDR3: CASSRLAGELAKNIQYF
DNA: TGTGCCAGCAGCCGTCTCGCAGGGGAACTAGCCAAAAACATTCAGTACTTC